Listed here are 25 T cell receptor beta chains from one sample, sequenced in a study of CD8 T cells in ankylosing spondylitis (dated by TCRdb to 2016 to 2017). Study-wide conclusions, independent of this receptor: Blood from ankylosing spondylitis patients appeared to be characterized by a TCR beta motif made up of under ten highly homologous amino acid variants.

To prepare the library, 5' RACE was applied. The instrument was an Illumina HiSeq 2500. The raw public data were reprocessed by TCRdb itself: fastp quality trimming at Q25, MiXCR clonotype calling, in-frame beta chains only. Under each unique CDR3 protein, matching rows form one entry showing the most common genes and DNA. The sample profile shows 390,000 or so distinct CDR3 sequences; around 22% of them were found once. 16% of the sample rests with the top ten. No antigen is known for these receptors. The source material was blood, either unsorted or a sorted T cell fraction (not recorded which). These TCRs come from a male donor with ankylosing spondylitis.

Concerning this clonotype itself: This likely comes from a read error, as the CDR3 has no conserved phenylalanine or tryptophan at its end. The chain recombines TRBV29-1 with TRBJ2-5, with D perhaps given as TRBD1 or TRBD2 (5 bases each). The germline CDR1 and CDR2 sequences are SQVTM and ANQGSEA. This CDR3 is 13 amino acids long. V lost 7 bases to trimming and J lost 2 bases, with 14 bases between them. This chain's CDR3 is CSGAGTVQETQYS. The DNA of the CDR3 is TGCAGCGGTGCCGGGACGGTGCAAGAGACCCAGTACTCC.

V and J are TRBV5-1 and TRBJ2-1; TRBD2 agrees at 8 bases. Trimming at V came to 4 bases and at J to 2 bases, leaving 8 bases not matched to a gene. Germline lookup yields CDR1 SGHRS and CDR2 YFSETQ. The CDR3 runs 16 residues. CDR3 in amino acids: CASSDLAGGTYNEQFF. In nucleotides, the CDR3 is TGCGCCAGCAGCGATCTAGCGGGTGGGACCTACAATGAGCAGTTCTTC.

The V call is TRBV5-1, the J call TRBJ2-1; no clear D. Germline assignment: CDR1 SGHRS and CDR2 YFSETQ. This CDR3 is 15 amino acids long. V gave up 2 bases and J gave up 5 bases, with 14 bases separating them. The CDR3 here is CASSFDWSLDNEQFF. CDR3 nucleotide sequence: TGCGCCAGCAGCTTCGACTGGAGTTTGGACAATGAGCAGTTCTTC.

This clonotype was detected only a few times. This chain connects TRBV19 to TRBJ1-3; no clear D gene. The germline gives CDR1 LNHDA, CDR2 SQIVND (reference sequence). Trimming left V 7 bases short and J 5 bases short, with 21 bases between. The CDR3 consists of 16 residues. CDR3 amino acids: CASIAVGGQRRNTIYF. As DNA, the CDR3 is TGTGCCAGTATTGCCGTGGGCGGGCAACGGAGAAACACCATATATTTT.

There are a few counts of this clonotype. J is TRBJ2-7 and V is TRBV12-3 or TRBV12-4; TRBD2 matches 10 bases. Germline trimming cut 5 bases from V and 0 bases from J; bases unmatched to any gene: 13. This CDR3 region has 18 residues. This chain's CDR3 is CASSPAVLAGLSSYEQYF. DNA for the CDR3: TGTGCCAGCAGTCCAGCGGTACTAGCGGGGCTCAGCTCCTACGAGCAGTACTTC.

The V gene is TRBV4-2, the J gene TRBJ2-3; no definite D call. CDR1 is LGHNA, CDR2 YNFKEQ, per germline. Trimming cost V 3 bases and J 7 bases, with 14 bases left between them. This CDR3 contains 14 residues. CDR3 sequence: CASSHTFTDNTQYF. The CDR3 nucleotides read TGTGCCAGCAGCCATACCTTCACAGACAATACGCAGTATTTT.

This clonotype was recorded a few times. This CDR3 reads CASPKRGSSSTDTQYF. The CDR3 region has the DNA TGTGCCAGCCCTAAGCGGGGGTCCTCCTCTACAGATACGCAGTATTTT. The chain recombines TRBV28 with TRBJ2-3; 8 nucleotides line up with TRBD2. Germline V gene data show CDR1 as MDHEN and CDR2 as SYDVKM. CDR3 length equals 16 residues. With 8 bases clipped from V and 3 bases from J, the junction kept 13 bases outside the gene matches. The full variable domain, its missing parts supplied by reference TRBV28 and TRBJ2-3, is DVKVTQSSRYLVKRTGEKVFLECVQDMDHENMFWYRQDPGLGLRLIYFSYDVKMKEKGDIPEGYSVSREKKERFSLILESASTNQTSMYLCASPKRGSSSTDTQYFGPGTRLTVL.

This clonotype was seen a handful of times. The genes are TRBV18 and TRBJ1-6; D is undetermined. V lost 4 bases to trimming and J lost 0 bases, with 7 bases between them. The CDR3 length is 15 residues. CDR1 is KGHSH and CDR2 is LQKENI in the germline V gene. In DNA form, the CDR3 reads TGTGCCAGCTCACTAACGGACTCCTATAATTCACCCCTCCACTTT. Translation gives CASSLTDSYNSPLHF.

This clonotype was counted a few times. The junction shows a germline mismatch at one end, possibly a read error. The chain uses TRBV6-1 and TRBJ2-1, with TRBD2 matching 8 bases. The CDR3 extends over 14 amino acids. Germline assignment: CDR1 MNHNS and CDR2 SASEGT. CDR3 protein: CASSKAGTRFEQFF. The CDR3 DNA is TGTGCCAGCAGTAAAGCCGGGACTAGGTTCGAGCAGTTCTTC.

The chain couples TRBV2 to TRBJ1-2; D gene uncertain. There are 14 residues in the CDR3. Trimming removed 3 bases from V and 6 bases from J, with 14 bases in between. Germline CDR1 reads SNHLY; CDR2 reads FYNNEI. The CDR3 coding sequence is TGTGCCAGCAGTGACGCGGTAGGATTGGATGGCTACACCTTC. Residues: CASSDAVGLDGYTF.

This clonotype was seen a handful of times. The chain uses TRBV5-1 and TRBJ2-7, with D hard to call. CDR1 is SGHRS, CDR2 YFSETQ, per germline. The V and J ends lost 0 bases and 0 bases respectively, with 10 bases between them. There are 15 residues in the CDR3. CDR3 region: CASSLDGDDSYEQYF. The CDR3 nucleotides read TGCGCCAGCAGCTTGGACGGCGATGACTCCTACGAGCAGTACTTC.

The V and J genes are TRBV5-1 and TRBJ2-1; the match to TRBD2 covers 12 bases. This CDR3 has 15 residues. The J segment lost 9 bases and the V segment lost 4 bases, leaving 8 bases of the junction unmatched. CDR1 SGHRS and CDR2 YFSETQ come from the germline V gene. CDR3 DNA: TGCGCCAGCAGCATCCCTAGCGGGGGGGACGGTGAGCAGTTCTTC. Amino acids: CASSIPSGGDGEQFF.

There are a few counts of this clonotype. This chain uses TRBV27 with TRBJ2-7; the D call may be TRBD1 or TRBD2 (6 bases each). From germline, CDR1 is MNHEY and CDR2 SMNVEV (reference sequence). V was clipped by 6 bases and J by 4 bases, with 16 bases between them. The CDR3 runs 14 residues. This CDR3 reads CASRRQAAGYEQYF. CDR3 DNA sequence: TGTGCCAGCAGGAGACAGGCCGCGGGGTACGAGCAGTACTTC.

J is TRBJ1-1 and V is TRBV12-3 or TRBV12-4; a possible D gene is TRBD1 (6 bases). The CDR3 has 16 residues. Trimming left V 6 bases short and J 5 bases short, with 22 bases between. CDR3 nucleotides: TGTGCCAGCAGCCGCCGGGACAAGTCCCCCAGGACTGAAGCTTTCTTT. Protein product: CASSRRDKSPRTEAFF.

V usage is TRBV3-1 and J usage is TRBJ2-2, with D possibly matching TRBD2 (6 bases). Germline CDR1 reads LGHDT; CDR2 reads YNNKEL (reference sequence). The CDR3 extends over 16 amino acids. V was clipped by 1 base and J by 4 bases, with 13 bases between them. The CDR3 is CASSQGLSGTTGELFF. CDR3 in DNA: TGTGCCAGCAGCCAAGGGCTTAGCGGCACCACCGGGGAGCTGTTTTTT.

To note about this clonotype: The junction departs from the called germline gene at one end, perhaps through a read error. The gene calls are TRBV29-1 and TRBJ1-1, with 8 bases identical to TRBD1. Germline V gene sequence: CDR1 SQVTM, CDR2 ANQGSEA. The CDR3 extends over 10 amino acids. CDR3 DNA: TGCAGCGTTGTGCAGGGGGCGGCTCTCTTT. Amino acids: CSVVQGAALF.

V usage is TRBV4-3 and J usage is TRBJ2-2, with 7 bases that match TRBD2. The germline V gene encodes CDR1 LGHNA and CDR2 YSLEER. Germline trimming cut 1 base from V and 4 bases from J; bases unmatched to any gene: 6. CDR3 length: 16 residues. CDR3 in DNA: TGCGCCAGCAGCCAAGTATCGGGGAGGGCCACCGGGGAGCTGTTTTTT. It translates to CASSQVSGRATGELFF.

The chain employs TRBV10-3 and TRBJ2-3; 11 bases agree with TRBD2. The CDR3 is 16 amino acids. V was pared by 3 bases and J by 5 bases, with 7 bases of the junction left unmatched. CDR1 and CDR2 (germline): ENHRY, SYGVKD. CDR3 residues: CAISDSSGRIGDTQYF. CDR3 coding DNA: TGTGCCATCAGTGACTCTAGCGGGAGGATTGGAGATACGCAGTATTTT.

This sequence joins TRBV7-8 and TRBJ2-5, with 13 bases aligning to TRBD2. This CDR3 has 18 residues. Trimming took 7 bases from V and 4 from J; bases not matched to a gene: 15. CDR1 is SGHVS, CDR2 FQNEAQ, per germline. The CDR3 loop is CASIGLAGENGRIETQYF. The CDR3 DNA reads TGTGCCAGCATCGGACTAGCGGGAGAAAACGGCCGTATAGAGACCCAGTACTTC.

This sequence joins TRBV12-3 or TRBV12-4 and TRBJ1-1; 8 positions agree with TRBD1. This CDR3 is 14 amino acids long. V was pared by 7 bases and J by 6 bases, with 10 bases of the junction left unmatched. Here the CDR3 DNA reads TGTGCCAGCAATCGGCAGGGGGCGGTCGCTGAAGCTTTCTTT. Its translation: CASNRQGAVAEAFF.

This clonotype was seen ten or more times. The chain carries TRBV29-1 and TRBJ2-7, with TRBD1 identical over 9 bases. V was pared by 3 bases and J by 2 bases, with 5 bases of the junction left unmatched. The CDR3 is made up of 14 amino acids. CDR1 is SQVTM, CDR2 ANQGSEA, per germline. The CDR3 reads CSVDSGTGTYEQYF. CDR3 DNA sequence: TGCAGCGTTGATTCCGGGACAGGGACCTACGAGCAGTACTTC.

This chain links TRBV5-1 with TRBJ1-3; tentative D call: TRBD1 (6 bases). Germline V gene sequence: CDR1 SGHRS, CDR2 YFSETQ. The CDR3 has 15 residues. V lost 1 base, J lost 4 bases, and 12 bases lay in between. The DNA of the CDR3 is TGCGCCAGCAGCTTGTCGAGGGGGGTCGGAAACACCATATATTTT. Amino acids: CASSLSRGVGNTIYF.

This chain connects TRBV10-3 to TRBJ2-7; D might be TRBD1 (5 bases). CDR1 ENHRY and CDR2 SYGVKD come from the germline V gene. The CDR3 loop spans 12 amino acids. V lost 10 bases to trimming and J lost 2 bases, with 12 bases between them. The CDR3 here is CANSDTTYEQYF. In DNA form, the CDR3 reads TGTGCCAACTCGGACACCACCTACGAGCAGTACTTC.

The rearrangement joins TRBV27 to TRBJ2-3, with 12 positions matching TRBD2. CDR1 is MNHEY, CDR2 SMNVEV, per germline (reference sequence). Germline trimming cut 1 base from V and 0 bases from J; bases unmatched to any gene: 11. The CDR3 contains 20 residues. The CDR3 DNA is TGTGCCAGCAGTTTATTCGTCGGTGCTAGCGGGAGGGCGAGCACAGATACGCAGTATTTT. Translation: CASSLFVGASGRASTDTQYF.

The J gene is TRBJ2-5, the V gene TRBV11-1; D might be TRBD2 (5 bases). Trimming removed 5 bases at V and 3 bases at J, with 13 bases between. The CDR3 sequence is 14 residues long. Germline CDR1 SGHAT, CDR2 FQDESV (reference sequence). Here the CDR3 DNA reads TGTGCCAGCAGCGCAACTAGAGGAAAAGAGACCCAGTACTTC. It is translated as CASSATRGKETQYF.